This T cell receptor beta chain stems from a study of blood T cell repertoires in COVID-19. At the level of the study: Samples representing acute and convalescent COVID-19 were sourced from the United States, Italy and Spain.

Original processing notes: Estimation of nucleated cell counts relied on the amplification of reference gene primers. TCRdb's copy holds only in-frame clones and misses some; the assay was immunoSEQ multiplex PCR. V and J calls and clone size come straight from that table; D and trimming were deduced from the DNA. The profile shows approximately 85,000 clones, around 81% of them singletons. Trimming took 3 bases from V and 5 from J, leaving 14 bases between them. CDR1 and CDR2 (germline): SGDLS, YYNGEE. The CDR3 has 14 residues. This clonotype was obtained from a woman in her seventies with active or convalescent COVID-19. V and J are TRBV9 and TRBJ1-1; D perhaps matches TRBD1 (6 bases). The sequencing input was peripheral blood. The CDR3 protein is CASSERDRSTEAFF. In DNA, the CDR3 is TGTGCCAGCAGCGAGAGAGACAGGTCTACTGAAGCTTTCTTT.